The 3 T cell receptor beta chains below come from one sample, sequenced in a study of cytomegalovirus exposure and HLA in healthy donors. PCR employed 60 Vbeta and 13 Jbeta primers. Clones were read by immunoSEQ multiplex PCR, and TCRdb kept only the in-frame ones, dropping some. The sample has some 96,000 clones; less than 80% are singletons. The specimen sequenced was PBMCs. These receptors were collected from a man between 40 and 49 years old in good health and CMV-seronegative.

The rearrangement joins TRBV14 to TRBJ1-4; the D is unclear. The CDR3 loop spans 15 amino acids. Trimming removed 3 bases at V and 2 bases at J, with 10 bases between. Per germline, CDR1 SGHDN and CDR2 FVKESK. This CDR3 is CASSHLVATNEKLFF. The CDR3 nucleotides are TGTGCCAGCAGCCACTTGGTGGCCACTAATGAAAAACTGTTTTTT.

This chain connects TRBV29-1 to TRBJ2-1; the match to TRBD2 covers 8 bases. The CDR3 spans 14 residues. CDR1 SQVTM and CDR2 ANQGSEA come from the germline V gene. Trimming removed 7 bases from V and 3 bases from J; junction bases left unmatched: 8. The CDR3 region is CSATSGSNYNEQFF. The CDR3 nucleotides read TGCAGCGCCACGAGCGGGAGTAACTACAATGAGCAGTTCTTC.

This rearrangement joins TRBV18 to TRBJ2-3; 9 nucleotides line up with TRBD1. The CDR3 length is 15 residues. Germline V gene sequence: CDR1 KGHSH, CDR2 LQKENI. The trim removed 1 base at V and 3 bases at J, leaving 2 bases unmatched. CDR3 nucleotide sequence: TGTGCCAGCTCACCACGCGACAGGGGGACAGATACGCAGTATTTT. It codes for CASSPRDRGTDTQYF.